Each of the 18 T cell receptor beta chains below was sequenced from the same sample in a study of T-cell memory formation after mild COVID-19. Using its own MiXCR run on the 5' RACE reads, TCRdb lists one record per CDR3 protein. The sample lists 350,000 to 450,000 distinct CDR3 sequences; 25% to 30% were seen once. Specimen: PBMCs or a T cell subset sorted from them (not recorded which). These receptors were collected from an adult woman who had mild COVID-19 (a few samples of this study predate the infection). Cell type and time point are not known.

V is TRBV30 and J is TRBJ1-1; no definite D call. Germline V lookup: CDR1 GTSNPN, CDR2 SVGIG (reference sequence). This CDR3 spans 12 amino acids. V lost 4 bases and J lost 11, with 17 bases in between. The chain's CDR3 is CAWIRTYRTAFF. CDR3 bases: TGTGCCTGGATTCGGACTTACAGAACGGCTTTCTTT.

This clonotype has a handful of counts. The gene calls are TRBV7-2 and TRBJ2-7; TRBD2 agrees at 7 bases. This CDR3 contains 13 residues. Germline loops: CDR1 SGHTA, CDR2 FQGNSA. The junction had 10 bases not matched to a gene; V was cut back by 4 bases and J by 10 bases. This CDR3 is CASSSGREAEQYF. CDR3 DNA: TGTGCCAGCAGCTCCGGCCGGGAGGCCGAACAGTACTTC.

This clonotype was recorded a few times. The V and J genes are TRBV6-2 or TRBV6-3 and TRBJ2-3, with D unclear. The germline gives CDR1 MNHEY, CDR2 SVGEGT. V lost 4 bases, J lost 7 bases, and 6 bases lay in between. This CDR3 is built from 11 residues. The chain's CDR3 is CASSWGNTQYF. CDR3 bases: TGTGCCAGCAGTTGGGGAAATACGCAGTATTTT.

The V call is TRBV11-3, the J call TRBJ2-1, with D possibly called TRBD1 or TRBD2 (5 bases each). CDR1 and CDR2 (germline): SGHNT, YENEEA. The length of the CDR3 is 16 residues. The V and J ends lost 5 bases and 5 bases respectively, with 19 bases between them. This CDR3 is CASSPRDGIGDNEQFF. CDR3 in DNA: TGTGCCAGCAGCCCCCGGGATGGCATAGGGGACAATGAGCAGTTCTTC.

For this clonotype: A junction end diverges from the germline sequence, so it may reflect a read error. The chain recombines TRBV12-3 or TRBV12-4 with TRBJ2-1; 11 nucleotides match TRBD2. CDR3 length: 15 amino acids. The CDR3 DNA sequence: TGTGCCAGCAGTCCAGGGGGGACTAGCGGAGGACCGCTGCTCTTC. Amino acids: CASSPGGTSGGPLLF.

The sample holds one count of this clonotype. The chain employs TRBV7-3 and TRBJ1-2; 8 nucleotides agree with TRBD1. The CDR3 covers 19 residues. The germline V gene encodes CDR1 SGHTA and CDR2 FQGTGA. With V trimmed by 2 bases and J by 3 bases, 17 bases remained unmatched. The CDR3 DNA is TGTGCCAGCAGCTTACGGGACTCTGCCCAGGGGGCTGCTTACTATGGCTACACCTTC. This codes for CASSLRDSAQGAAYYGYTF.

CDR3 sequence reads: CASSSGTGQFAEAFF. CDR3 DNA sequence: TGCGCCAGCAGCTCCGGGACAGGCCAATTCGCTGAAGCTTTCTTT. This rearrangement joins TRBV5-1 to TRBJ1-1; 8 positions match TRBD1. V was pared by 3 bases and J by 6 bases, with 10 bases of the junction left unmatched. The CDR3 has 15 residues. Germline CDR1 reads SGHRS; CDR2 reads YFSETQ.

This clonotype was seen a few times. CDR3: CASSSGQGLDTQYF. Here the CDR3 DNA reads TGTGCCAGCAGCTCTGGACAGGGGTTAGATACGCAGTATTTT. This rearrangement joins TRBV7-6 to TRBJ2-3, with 9 bases that match TRBD1. The CDR3 contains 14 residues. The V segment lost 4 bases and the J segment 5 bases; nucleotides outside the gene matches: 4. Germline V gene data show CDR1 as SGHVS and CDR2 as FNYEAQ. Full variable domain (remainder filled in from reference TRBV7-6 and TRBJ2-3): GAGVSQSPRYKVTKRGQDVALRCDPISGHVSLYWYRQALGQGPEFLTYFNYEAQQDKSGLPNDRFSAERPEGSISTLTIQRTEQRDSAMYRCASSSGQGLDTQYFGPGTRLTVL.

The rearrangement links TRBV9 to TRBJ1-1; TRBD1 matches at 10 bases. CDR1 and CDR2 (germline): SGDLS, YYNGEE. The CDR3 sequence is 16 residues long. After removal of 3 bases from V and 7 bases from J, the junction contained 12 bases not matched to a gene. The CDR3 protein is CASSGGGQGRIGEAFF. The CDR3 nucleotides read TGTGCCAGCAGCGGGGGGGGACAGGGGCGCATCGGTGAAGCTTTCTTT.

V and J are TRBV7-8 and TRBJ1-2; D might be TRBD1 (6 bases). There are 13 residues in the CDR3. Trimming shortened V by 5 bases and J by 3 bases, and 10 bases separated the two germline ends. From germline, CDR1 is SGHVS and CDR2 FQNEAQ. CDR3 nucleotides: TGTGCCAGCAGCCCGACAGGTTACTATGGCTACACCTTC. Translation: CASSPTGYYGYTF.

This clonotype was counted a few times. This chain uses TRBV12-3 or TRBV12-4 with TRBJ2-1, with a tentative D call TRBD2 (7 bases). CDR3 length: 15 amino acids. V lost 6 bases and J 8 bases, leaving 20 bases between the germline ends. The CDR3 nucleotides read TGTGCCAGCAGGGGTTGGGGGGGGGCCTTCCATGAGCAGTTCTTC. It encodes CASRGWGGAFHEQFF.

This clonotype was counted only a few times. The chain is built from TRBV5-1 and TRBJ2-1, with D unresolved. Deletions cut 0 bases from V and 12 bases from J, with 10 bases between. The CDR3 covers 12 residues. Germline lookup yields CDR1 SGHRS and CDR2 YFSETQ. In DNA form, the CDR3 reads TGCGCCAGCAGCTTGGAGGGCCCAAGGCAGTTCTTC. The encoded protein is CASSLEGPRQFF.

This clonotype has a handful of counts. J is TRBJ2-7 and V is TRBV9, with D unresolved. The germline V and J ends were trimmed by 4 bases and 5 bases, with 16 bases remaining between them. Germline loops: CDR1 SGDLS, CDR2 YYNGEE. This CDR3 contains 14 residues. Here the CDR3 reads CASSTGPQPNEQYF. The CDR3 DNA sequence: TGTGCCAGCAGCACCGGGCCCCAACCCAACGAGCAGTACTTC.

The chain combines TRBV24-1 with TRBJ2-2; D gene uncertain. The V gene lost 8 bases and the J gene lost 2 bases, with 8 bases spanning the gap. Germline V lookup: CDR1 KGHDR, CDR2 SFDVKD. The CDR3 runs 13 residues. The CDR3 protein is CATIAENTGELFF. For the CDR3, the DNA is TGTGCCACCATCGCGGAAAACACCGGGGAGCTGTTTTTT.

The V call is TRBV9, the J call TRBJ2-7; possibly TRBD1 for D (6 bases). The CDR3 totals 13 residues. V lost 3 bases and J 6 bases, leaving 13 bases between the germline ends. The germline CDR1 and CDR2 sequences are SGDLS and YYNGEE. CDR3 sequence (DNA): TGTGCCAGCAGCGCAAACAGGGTCGGCGAGCAGTACTTC. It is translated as CASSANRVGEQYF.

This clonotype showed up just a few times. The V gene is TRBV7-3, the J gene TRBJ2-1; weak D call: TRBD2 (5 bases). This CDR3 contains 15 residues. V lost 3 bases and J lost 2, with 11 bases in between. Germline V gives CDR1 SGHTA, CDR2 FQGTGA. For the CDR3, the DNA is TGTGCCAGCAGCTTCGATCGGACTGCCTACAATGAGCAGTTCTTC. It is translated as CASSFDRTAYNEQFF.

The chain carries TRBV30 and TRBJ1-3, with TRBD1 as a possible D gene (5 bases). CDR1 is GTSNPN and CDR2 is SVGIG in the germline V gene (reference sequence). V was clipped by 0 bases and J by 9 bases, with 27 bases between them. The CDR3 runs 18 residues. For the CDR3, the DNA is TGTGCCTGGAGTGTACCCCTCTTCACAGGCTCGGGATACGTCACCATATATTTT. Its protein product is CAWSVPLFTGSGYVTIYF.

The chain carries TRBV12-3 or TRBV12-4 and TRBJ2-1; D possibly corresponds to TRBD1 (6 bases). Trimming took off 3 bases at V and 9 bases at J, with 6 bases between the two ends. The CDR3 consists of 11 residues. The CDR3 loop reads CASSLGAEQFF. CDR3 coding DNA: TGTGCCAGCAGTTTGGGGGCTGAGCAGTTCTTC.